This TCR beta chain stems from a study of T cell responses to AZD1222 COVID-19 vaccine. Assay used: immunoSEQ multiplex PCR; TCRdb lists only in-frame clones, some missing. Of tens of thousands of clones in the sample, 85% to 90% are singletons; the top ten hold roughly 9.6%. The CDR3 is 15 amino acids. The V end was cut by 2 bases, the J end by 6 bases, with 16 bases between. CDR1 and CDR2 from the germline V gene are LGHDT and YNNKEL (reference sequence). The starting material was peripheral blood, obtained 28 days after the second AZD1222 dose. This receptor was identified in an adult who received the AZD1222 COVID-19 vaccine. The V and J genes are TRBV3-1 (or the pseudogene TRBV3-2) and TRBJ1-1; D is uncertain. In nucleotides, the CDR3 is TGTGCCAGCAGCCAATGGCAGGCCTCGGGGTCTGAAGCTTTCTTT. Translation gives CASSQWQASGSEAFF.